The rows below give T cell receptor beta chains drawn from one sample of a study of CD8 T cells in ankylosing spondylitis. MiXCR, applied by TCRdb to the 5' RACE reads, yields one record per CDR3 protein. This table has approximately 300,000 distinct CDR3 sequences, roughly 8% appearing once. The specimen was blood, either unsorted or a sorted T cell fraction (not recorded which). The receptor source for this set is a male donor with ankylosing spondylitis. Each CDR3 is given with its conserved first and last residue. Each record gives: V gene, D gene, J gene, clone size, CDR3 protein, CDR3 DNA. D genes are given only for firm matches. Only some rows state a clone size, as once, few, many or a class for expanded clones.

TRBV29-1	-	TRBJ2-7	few	CSVVGETYEQYF	TGCAGCGTTGTGGGCGAGACCTACGAGCAGTACTTC
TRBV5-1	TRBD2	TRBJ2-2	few	CASSLEAGVFTGELFF	TGCGCCAGCAGCTTGGAGGCGGGAGTGTTTACCGGGGAGCTGTTTTTT
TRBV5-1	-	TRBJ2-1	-	CARSLLSIDNEQFF	TGCGCCAGGAGCTTACTATCTATTGACAATGAGCAGTTCTTC
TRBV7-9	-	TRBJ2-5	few	CASSLVLAGETQYF	TGTGCCAGCAGCTTAGTACTAGCTGGCGAGACCCAGTACTTC
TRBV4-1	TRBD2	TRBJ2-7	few	CASSQDPGGALSYEQYF	TGCGCCAGCAGCCAGGACCCGGGGGGGGCTCTTTCCTACGAGCAGTACTTC
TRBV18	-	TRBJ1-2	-	CASSPVGGQGTRNGYTF	TGTGCCAGCTCACCAGTCGGAGGGCAGGGGACACGAAACGGCTACACCTTC
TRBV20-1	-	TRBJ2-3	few	CSARVGQIVDTQYF	TGCAGTGCTAGAGTCGGACAGATCGTCGATACGCAGTATTTT
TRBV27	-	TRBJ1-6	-	CASMGDERSPLHF	TGTGCCAGCATGGGGGATGAGAGATCACCCCTCCACTTT
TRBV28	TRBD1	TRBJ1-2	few	CASSFYRGRVYGYTF	TGTGCCAGCAGTTTCTACAGGGGGCGCGTCTATGGCTACACCTTC
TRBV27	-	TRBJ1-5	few	CASSAAVWQGNQPQHF	TGTGCCAGCAGTGCAGCTGTGTGGCAGGGGAATCAGCCCCAGCATTTT
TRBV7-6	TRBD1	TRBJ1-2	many	CASSLETGAYGYTF	TGTGCCAGCAGCTTAGAGACAGGGGCCTATGGCTACACCTTC
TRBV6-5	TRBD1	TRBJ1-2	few	CASSYSANRDRGLGYGYTF	TGTGCCAGCAGTTACTCGGCCAACCGGGACAGGGGGCTTGGCTATGGCTACACCTTC
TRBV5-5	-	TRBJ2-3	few	CASSRRAASPDTQYF	TGTGCCAGCAGCCGAAGGGCAGCTAGTCCAGATACGCAGTATTTT
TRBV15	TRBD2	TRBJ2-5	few	CATSRELAGGQETQYF	TGTGCCACCAGCAGAGAACTAGCGGGAGGGCAAGAGACCCAGTACTTC
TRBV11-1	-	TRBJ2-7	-	CASSLRRDTSSYEQYF	TGTGCCAGCAGCTTACGCCGGGACACGAGCTCCTACGAGCAGTACTTC
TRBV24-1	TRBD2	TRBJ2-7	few	CATSGGTSRSYEQYF	TGTGCCACCAGTGGGGGGACTAGCCGGTCCTACGAGCAGTACTTC
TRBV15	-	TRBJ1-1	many	CATSRDSPGRVNTEAFF	TGTGCCACCAGCAGAGATTCCCCGGGCAGGGTGAACACTGAAGCTTTCTTT
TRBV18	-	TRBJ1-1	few	CASARDGKNTEAFF	TGTGCCAGCGCCCGGGACGGTAAGAACACTGAAGCTTTCTTT
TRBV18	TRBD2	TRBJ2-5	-	CASSPPRLAGQETQYF	TGTGCCAGCTCACCACCGAGGTTAGCGGGGCAAGAGACCCAGTACTTC
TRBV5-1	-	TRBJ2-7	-	CASSLGSGIEQYF	TGCGCCAGCAGCTTGGGCTCCGGAATCGAGCAGTACTTC
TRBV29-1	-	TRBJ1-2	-	CSVEARVRVGGYTF	TGCAGCGTGGAAGCCCGTGTGAGGGTTGGTGGCTACACCTTC
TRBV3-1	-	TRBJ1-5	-	CASSQERSNQPQHF	TGTGCCAGCAGCCAAGAACGGAGCAATCAGCCCCAGCATTTT
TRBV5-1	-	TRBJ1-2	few	CASSLGGRNYGYTF	TGCGCCAGCAGCCTTGGGGGGCGCAACTATGGCTACACCTTC
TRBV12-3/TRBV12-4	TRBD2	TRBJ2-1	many	CASRVSGGRSNEQFF	TGTGCCAGCAGGGTCTCGGGCGGGAGGAGTAATGAGCAGTTCTTC
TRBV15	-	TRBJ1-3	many	CATSRDRISGNTIYF	TGTGCCACCAGCAGAGATCGGATTTCTGGAAACACCATATATTTT
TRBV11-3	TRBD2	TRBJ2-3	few	CASSLGLRAGTDTQYF	TGTGCCAGCAGCTTAGGGTTGCGAGCGGGAACAGATACGCAGTATTTT
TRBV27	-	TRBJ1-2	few	CASRGGTVNYGYTF	TGTGCCAGCAGGGGGGGAACAGTTAACTATGGCTACACCTTC